Below, one TCR beta chain is given with its context. The source of the sample is a study of T cell responses to AZD1222 COVID-19 vaccine. Background on the study: Samples with a second dose at about 4 or about 12 weeks were pooled together.

Sequencing used immunoSEQ multiplex PCR; TCRdb keeps in-frame clones, though not all of them. The data hold approximately 99,000 clones, with roughly 84% observed a single time. This CDR3 has 15 residues. CDR1 and CDR2 from the germline V gene are SGDLS and YYNGEE. V was cut by 0 bases and J by 4 bases, with 13 bases left in between. The receptor was isolated from an adult in good health. Source: peripheral blood, taken on day 0 of AZD1222 vaccination. This rearrangement joins TRBV9 to TRBJ1-2; no clear D gene. CDR3 sequence reads: CASSVARERIYGYTF. For the CDR3, the DNA is TGTGCCAGCAGCGTAGCGAGGGAGCGGATCTATGGCTACACCTTC.